This record covers a single T cell receptor beta chain. This table comes from immunoSEQ multiplex PCR, and its TCRdb copy is limited to in-frame clones, with some not included. The sample lists roughly 150,000 clones; 75% to 90% were seen once. This CDR3 region has 14 residues. Trimming removed 3 bases at V and 6 bases at J, with 9 bases between. The data are from a study of blood T cell repertoires in COVID-19. About the research overall: Recovery among Cohort 3 donors was established by two negative PCRs, clearance, or symptom resolution. T cells, B-cell-depleted T cells, or PBMCs provided the cDNA or gDNA that served as material.

Living in under 30 US areas, the participants were between about 18 and 100 years of age. Participant-reported clinical history was the basis for cohort assignment. The sequencing input was PBMCs or T cells enriched from blood (not recorded which). The sequence came from a man aged 50 to 60 in a cohort exposed to, infected with or recovered from COVID-19 (not recorded which). The genes are TRBV23-1 and TRBJ1-6, with D tentatively TRBD1 (6 bases). TRBV23-1 counts as an open reading frame of uncertain function. The CDR3 is CASSHGQTNSPLHF. CDR3 DNA: TGCGCCAGCAGTCACGGACAGACTAATTCACCCCTCCACTTT.